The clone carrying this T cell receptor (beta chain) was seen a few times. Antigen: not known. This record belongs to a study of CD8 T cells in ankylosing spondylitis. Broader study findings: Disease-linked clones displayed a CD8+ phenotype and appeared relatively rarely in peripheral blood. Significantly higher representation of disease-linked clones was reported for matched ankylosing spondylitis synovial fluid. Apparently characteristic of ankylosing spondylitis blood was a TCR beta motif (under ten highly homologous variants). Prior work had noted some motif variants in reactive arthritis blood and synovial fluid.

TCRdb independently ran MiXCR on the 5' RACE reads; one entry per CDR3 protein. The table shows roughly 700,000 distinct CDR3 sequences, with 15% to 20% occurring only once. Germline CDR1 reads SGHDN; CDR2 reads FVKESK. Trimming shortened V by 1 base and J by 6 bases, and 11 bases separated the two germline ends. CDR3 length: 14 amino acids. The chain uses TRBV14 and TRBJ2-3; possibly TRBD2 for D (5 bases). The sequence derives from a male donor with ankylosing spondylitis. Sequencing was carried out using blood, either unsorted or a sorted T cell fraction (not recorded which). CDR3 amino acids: CASSQGAVGDTQYF. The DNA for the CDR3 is TGTGCCAGCAGCCAAGGAGCGGTAGGGGATACGCAGTATTTT.